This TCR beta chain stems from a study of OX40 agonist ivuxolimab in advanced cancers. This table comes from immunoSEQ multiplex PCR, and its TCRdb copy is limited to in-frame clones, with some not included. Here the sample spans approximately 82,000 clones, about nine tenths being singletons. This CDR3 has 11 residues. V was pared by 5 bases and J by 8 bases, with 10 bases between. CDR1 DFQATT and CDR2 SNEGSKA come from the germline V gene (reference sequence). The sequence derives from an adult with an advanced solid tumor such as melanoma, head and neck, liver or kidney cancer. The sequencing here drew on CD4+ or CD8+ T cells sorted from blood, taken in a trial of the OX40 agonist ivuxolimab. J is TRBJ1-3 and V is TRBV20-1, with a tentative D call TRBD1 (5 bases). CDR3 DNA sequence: TGCAGTGCTCCACTAGGGGACACCATATATTTT. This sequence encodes CSAPLGDTIYF.